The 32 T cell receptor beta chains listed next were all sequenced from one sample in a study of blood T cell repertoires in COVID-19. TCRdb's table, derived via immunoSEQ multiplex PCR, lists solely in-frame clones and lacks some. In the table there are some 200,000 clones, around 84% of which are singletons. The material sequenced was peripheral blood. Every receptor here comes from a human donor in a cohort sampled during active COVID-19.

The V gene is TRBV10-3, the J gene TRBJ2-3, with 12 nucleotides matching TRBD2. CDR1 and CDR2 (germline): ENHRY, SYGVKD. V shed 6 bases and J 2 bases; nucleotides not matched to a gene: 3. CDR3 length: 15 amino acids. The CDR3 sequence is CAISGLAGNTDTQYF. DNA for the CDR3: TGTGCCATCAGCGGACTAGCGGGGAACACAGATACGCAGTATTTT.

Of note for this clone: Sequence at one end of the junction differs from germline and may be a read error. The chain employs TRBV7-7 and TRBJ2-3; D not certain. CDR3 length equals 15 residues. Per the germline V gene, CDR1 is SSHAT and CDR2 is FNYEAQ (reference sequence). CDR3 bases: TGTGCTAGCAGCAGGTCTGTAGCTAGCACAGATACGCAGTATTTT. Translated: CASSRSVASTDTQYF.

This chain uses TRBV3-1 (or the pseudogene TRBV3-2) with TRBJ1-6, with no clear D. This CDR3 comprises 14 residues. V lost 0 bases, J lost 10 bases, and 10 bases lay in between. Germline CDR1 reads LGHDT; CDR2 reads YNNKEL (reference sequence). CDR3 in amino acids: CASSQEVANSPLHF. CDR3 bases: TGTGCCAGCAGCCAAGAGGTAGCTAACTCACCCCTCCACTTT.

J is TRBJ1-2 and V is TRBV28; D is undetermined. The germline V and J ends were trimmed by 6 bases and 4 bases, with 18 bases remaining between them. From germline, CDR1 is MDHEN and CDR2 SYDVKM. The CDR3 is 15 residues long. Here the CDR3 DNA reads TGTGCCAGCAGCCCCGGGAGTTTACTAACCTATGGCTACACCTTC. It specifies CASSPGSLLTYGYTF.

The CDR3 protein is CASSGTSGIINEQFF. The CDR3 DNA is TGTGCCAGCAGCGGGACTAGCGGGATAATTAATGAGCAGTTCTTC. This chain joins TRBV28 and TRBJ2-1; 13 positions match TRBD2. This CDR3 is 15 amino acids long. Per germline, CDR1 MDHEN and CDR2 SYDVKM. V shed 6 bases and J 7 bases; nucleotides not matched to a gene: 6.

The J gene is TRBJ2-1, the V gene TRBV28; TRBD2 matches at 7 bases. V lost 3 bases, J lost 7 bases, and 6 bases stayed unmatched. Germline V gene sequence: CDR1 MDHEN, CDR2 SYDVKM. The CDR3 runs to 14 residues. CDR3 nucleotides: TGTGCCAGCAGTTTCGGGGGGACGGAGAATGAGCAGTTCTTC. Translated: CASSFGGTENEQFF.

This CDR3 is CATKGTGDSYEQYF. The CDR3 coding sequence is TGTGCCACCAAGGGGACAGGGGACTCCTACGAGCAGTACTTC. The rearrangement links TRBV7-2 to TRBJ2-7, with 10 bases aligning to TRBD1. The CDR3 covers 14 residues. Losses at the gene ends were 10 bases for V and 0 bases for J; bases not matched to a gene: 6. The germline V gene has CDR1 SGHTA and CDR2 FQGNSA. The whole variable domain, filled in from reference TRBV7-2 and TRBJ2-7, reads GAGVSQSPSNKVTEKGKDVELRCDPISGHTALYWYRQSLGQGLEFLIYFQGNSAPDKSGLPSDRFSAERTGGSVSTLTIQRTQQEDSAVYLCATKGTGDSYEQYFGPGTRLTVT.

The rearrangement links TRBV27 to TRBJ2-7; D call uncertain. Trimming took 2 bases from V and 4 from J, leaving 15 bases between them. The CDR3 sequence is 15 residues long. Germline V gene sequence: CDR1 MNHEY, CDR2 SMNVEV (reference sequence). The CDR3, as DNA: TGTGCCAGCAGTTTAAGTCGCAGGTCCTTATACGAGCAGTACTTC. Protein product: CASSLSRRSLYEQYF.

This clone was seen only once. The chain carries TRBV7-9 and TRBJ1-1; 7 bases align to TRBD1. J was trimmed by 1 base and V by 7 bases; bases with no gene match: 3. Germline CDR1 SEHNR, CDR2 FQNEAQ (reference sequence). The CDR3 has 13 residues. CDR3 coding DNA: TGTGCCAGCACCTGGACAGGGAACACTGAAGCTTTCTTT. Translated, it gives CASTWTGNTEAFF.

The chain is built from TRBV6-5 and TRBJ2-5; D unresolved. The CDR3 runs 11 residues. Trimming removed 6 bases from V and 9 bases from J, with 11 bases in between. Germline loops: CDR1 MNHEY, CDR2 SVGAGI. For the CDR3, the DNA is TGTGCCAGCAGCTCAGACATTTCCCAGTACTTC. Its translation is CASSSDISQYF.

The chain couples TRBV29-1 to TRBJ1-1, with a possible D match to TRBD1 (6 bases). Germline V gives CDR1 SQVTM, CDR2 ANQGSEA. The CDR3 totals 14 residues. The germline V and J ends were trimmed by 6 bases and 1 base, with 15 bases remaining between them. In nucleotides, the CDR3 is TGCAGCGTCGTTACGACAGGAGCGAACACTGAAGCTTTCTTT. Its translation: CSVVTTGANTEAFF. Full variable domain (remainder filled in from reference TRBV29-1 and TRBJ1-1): SAVISQKPSRDICQRGTSLTIQCQVDSQVTMMFWYRQQPGQSLTLIATANQGSEATYESGFVIDKFPISRPNLTFSTLTVSNMSPEDSSIYLCSVVTTGANTEAFFGQGTRLTVV.

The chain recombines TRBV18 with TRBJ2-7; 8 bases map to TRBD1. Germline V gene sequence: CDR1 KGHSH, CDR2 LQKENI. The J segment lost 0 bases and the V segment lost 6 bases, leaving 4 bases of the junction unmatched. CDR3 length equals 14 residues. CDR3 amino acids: CASSHGQGSYEQYF. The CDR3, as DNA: TGTGCCAGCTCCCATGGACAGGGCTCCTACGAGCAGTACTTC.

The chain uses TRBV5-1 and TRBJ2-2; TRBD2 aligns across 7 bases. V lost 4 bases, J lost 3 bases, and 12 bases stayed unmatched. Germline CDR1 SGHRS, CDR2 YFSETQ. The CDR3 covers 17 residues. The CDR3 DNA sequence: TGCGCCAGCAGCGTGCGAGAGGCGGGAGTTTACACCGGGGAGCTGTTTTTT. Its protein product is CASSVREAGVYTGELFF.

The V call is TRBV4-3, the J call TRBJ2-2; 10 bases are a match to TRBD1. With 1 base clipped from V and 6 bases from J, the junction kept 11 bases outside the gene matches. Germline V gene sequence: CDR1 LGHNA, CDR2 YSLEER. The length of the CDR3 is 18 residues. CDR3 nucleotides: TGCGCCAGCAGCCAAGGGAATGTGGGACAGGGGTTCTCCGGGGAGCTGTTTTTT. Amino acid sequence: CASSQGNVGQGFSGELFF.

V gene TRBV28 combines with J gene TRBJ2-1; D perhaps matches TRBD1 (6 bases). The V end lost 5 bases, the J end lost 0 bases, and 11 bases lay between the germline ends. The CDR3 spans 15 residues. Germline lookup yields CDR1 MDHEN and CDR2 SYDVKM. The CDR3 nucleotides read TGTGCCAGCAGTCTAACAGGGAGCTCCTACAATGAGCAGTTCTTC. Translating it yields CASSLTGSSYNEQFF. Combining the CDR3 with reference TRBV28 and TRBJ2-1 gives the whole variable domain DVKVTQSSRYLVKRTGEKVFLECVQDMDHENMFWYRQDPGLGLRLIYFSYDVKMKEKGDIPEGYSVSREKKERFSLILESASTNQTSMYLCASSLTGSSYNEQFFGPGTRLTVL.

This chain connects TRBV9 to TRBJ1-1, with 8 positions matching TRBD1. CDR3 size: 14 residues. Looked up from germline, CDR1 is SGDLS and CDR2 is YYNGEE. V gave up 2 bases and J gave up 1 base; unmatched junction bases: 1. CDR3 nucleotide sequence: TGTGCCAGCAGCGTGGGACAGGCGAACACTGAAGCTTTCTTT. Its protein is CASSVGQANTEAFF.

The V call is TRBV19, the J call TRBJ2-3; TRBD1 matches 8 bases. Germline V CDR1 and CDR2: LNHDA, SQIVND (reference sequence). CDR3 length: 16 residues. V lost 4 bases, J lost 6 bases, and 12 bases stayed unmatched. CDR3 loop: CASSKNRAGGPDTQYF. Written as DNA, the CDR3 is TGTGCCAGTAGTAAAAACCGGGCAGGGGGCCCCGATACGCAGTATTTT.

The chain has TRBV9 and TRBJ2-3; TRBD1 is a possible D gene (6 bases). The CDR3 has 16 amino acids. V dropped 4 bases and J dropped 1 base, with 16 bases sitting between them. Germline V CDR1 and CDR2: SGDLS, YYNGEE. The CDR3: CASSLLAGEGTDTQYF. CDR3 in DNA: TGTGCCAGCAGCCTTTTGGCAGGGGAAGGCACAGATACGCAGTATTTT.

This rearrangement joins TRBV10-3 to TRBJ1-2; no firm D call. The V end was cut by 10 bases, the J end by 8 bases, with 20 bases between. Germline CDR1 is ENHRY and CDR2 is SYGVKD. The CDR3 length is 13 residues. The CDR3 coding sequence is TGTGCCAACACCGACGACCCTGAGGGCGGCTACACCTTC. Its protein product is CANTDDPEGGYTF.

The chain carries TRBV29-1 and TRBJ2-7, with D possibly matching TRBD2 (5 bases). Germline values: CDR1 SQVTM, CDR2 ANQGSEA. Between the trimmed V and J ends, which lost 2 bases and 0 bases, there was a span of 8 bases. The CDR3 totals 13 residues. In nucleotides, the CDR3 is TGCAGCGTTGAATGGCGGGCCTCCTACGAGCAGTACTTC. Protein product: CSVEWRASYEQYF.

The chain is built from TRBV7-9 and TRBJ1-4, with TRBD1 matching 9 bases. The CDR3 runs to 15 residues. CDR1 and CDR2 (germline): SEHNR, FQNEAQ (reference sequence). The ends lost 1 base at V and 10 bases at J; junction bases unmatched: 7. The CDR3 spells CASSLGGTGLSKLFF. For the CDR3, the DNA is TGTGCCAGCAGCTTAGGAGGGACAGGGTTGTCAAAACTGTTTTTT.

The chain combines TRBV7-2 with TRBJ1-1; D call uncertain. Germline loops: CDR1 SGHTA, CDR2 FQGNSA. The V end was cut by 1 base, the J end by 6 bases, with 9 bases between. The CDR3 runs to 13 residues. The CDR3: CASSLEVAAEAFF. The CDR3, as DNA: TGTGCCAGCAGCTTAGAGGTGGCGGCTGAAGCTTTCTTT.

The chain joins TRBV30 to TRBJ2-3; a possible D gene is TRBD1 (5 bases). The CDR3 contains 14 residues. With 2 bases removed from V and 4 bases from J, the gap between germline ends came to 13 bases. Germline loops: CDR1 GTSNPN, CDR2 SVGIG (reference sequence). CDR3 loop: CAWSRAGYPDTQYF. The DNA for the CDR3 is TGTGCCTGGAGTCGGGCAGGGTATCCAGATACGCAGTATTTT.

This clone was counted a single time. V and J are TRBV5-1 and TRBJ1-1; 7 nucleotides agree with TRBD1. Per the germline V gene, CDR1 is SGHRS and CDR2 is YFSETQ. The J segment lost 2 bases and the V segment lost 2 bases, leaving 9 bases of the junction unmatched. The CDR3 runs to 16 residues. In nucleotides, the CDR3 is TGCGCCAGCAGCTTAATAACAGGGGTGATTAACACTGAAGCTTTCTTT. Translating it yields CASSLITGVINTEAFF.

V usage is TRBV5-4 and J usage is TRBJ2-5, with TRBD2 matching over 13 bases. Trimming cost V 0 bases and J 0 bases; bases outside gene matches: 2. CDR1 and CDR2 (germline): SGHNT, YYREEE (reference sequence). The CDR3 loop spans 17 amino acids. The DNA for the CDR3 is TGTGCCAGCAGCTTGGTACTAGCGGGGGGGTACCAAGAGACCCAGTACTTC. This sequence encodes CASSLVLAGGYQETQYF.

This CDR3 is CASSLFSGEGNTEAFF. The CDR3 DNA reads TGCGCCAGCAGCTTGTTTTCCGGAGAGGGGAACACTGAAGCTTTCTTT. V gene TRBV5-1 combines with J gene TRBJ1-1; D uncertain. V lost 1 base to trimming and J lost 1 base, with 14 bases between them. Germline CDR1 SGHRS, CDR2 YFSETQ. This CDR3 contains 16 residues.

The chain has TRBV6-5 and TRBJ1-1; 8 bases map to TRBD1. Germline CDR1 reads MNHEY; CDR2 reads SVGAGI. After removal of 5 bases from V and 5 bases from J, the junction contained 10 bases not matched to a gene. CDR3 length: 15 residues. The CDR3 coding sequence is TGTGCCAGCAGTCCCCAGGGGGCGCCGGAGACTGAAGCTTTCTTT. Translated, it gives CASSPQGAPETEAFF.

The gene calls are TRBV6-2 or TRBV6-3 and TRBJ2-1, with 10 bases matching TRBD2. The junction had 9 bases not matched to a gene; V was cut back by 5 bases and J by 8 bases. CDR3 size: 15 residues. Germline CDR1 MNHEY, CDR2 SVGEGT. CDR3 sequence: CASSRLAGAGYEQFF. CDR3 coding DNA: TGTGCCAGCAGTCGTCTAGCGGGGGCTGGCTATGAGCAGTTCTTC.

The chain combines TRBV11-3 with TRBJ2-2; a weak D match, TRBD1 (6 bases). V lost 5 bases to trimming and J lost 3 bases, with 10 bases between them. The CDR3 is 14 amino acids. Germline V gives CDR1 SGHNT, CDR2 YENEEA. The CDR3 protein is CASSPGQHTGELFF. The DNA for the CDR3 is TGTGCCAGCAGCCCAGGACAGCACACCGGGGAGCTGTTTTTT.

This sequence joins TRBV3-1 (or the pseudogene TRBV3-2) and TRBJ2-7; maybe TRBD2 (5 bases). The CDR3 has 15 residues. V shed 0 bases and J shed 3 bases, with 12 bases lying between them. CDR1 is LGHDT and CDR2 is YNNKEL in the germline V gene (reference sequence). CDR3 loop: CASSQEGDQYYEQYF. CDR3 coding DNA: TGTGCCAGCAGCCAAGAGGGAGACCAATACTACGAGCAGTACTTC.

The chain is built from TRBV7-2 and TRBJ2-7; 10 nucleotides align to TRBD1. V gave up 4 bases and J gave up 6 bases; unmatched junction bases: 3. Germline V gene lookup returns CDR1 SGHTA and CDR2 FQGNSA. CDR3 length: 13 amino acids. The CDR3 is CASSWDRGGEQYF. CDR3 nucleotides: TGTGCCAGCAGCTGGGACAGGGGCGGCGAGCAGTACTTC. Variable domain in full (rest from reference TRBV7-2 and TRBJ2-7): GAGVSQSPSNKVTEKGKDVELRCDPISGHTALYWYRQSLGQGLEFLIYFQGNSAPDKSGLPSDRFSAERTGGSVSTLTIQRTQQEDSAVYLCASSWDRGGEQYFGPGTRLTVT.

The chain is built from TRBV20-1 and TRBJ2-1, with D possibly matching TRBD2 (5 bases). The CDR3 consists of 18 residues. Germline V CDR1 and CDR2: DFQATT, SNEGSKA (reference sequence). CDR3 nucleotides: TGCAGCGGTAGTGAGGGAGTAGGTTCTGGGGATATATACAATGAGCAGTTCTTC. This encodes CSGSEGVGSGDIYNEQFF.